Listed below are T cell receptor beta chains from one sample, sequenced in a study of vaccination effects on CD4 cells after COVID-19. For these TCRs, the target antigens are not known. Repertoires were generated with immunoSEQ multiplex PCR, while TCRdb's copy carries only in-frame clones and drops some. The sample carries 70,000 or so clones, 65% to 85% recorded once. The sample was CD4+ T cells from PBMCs cultured with HIV peptides, taken before COVID-19 vaccination. These receptors came from a human donor who had a prior SARS-CoV-2 infection. The CDR3 runs from the conserved cysteine through the conserved F or W. A D gene is named only where the DNA matches it firmly. Some rows mark clone size as missing; the rest say once, few, many or name a class of expanded clone.

once 18 TRBJ1-4 TRBV4-1 NA TGCGCCAGCAGCCACTTCCCCCGACAAATCAGGGAGAATGAAAAACTGTTTTTT CASSHFPRQIRENEKLFF
NA 15 TRBJ2-2 TRBV5-1 TRBD2 TGCGCCAGCAGCCGTAGCGGGAGGCTCACCGGGGAGCTGTTTTTT CASSRSGRLTGELFF
NA 15 TRBJ2-5 TRBV27 TRBD1 TGTGCCAGCAGTTTCTCGGACAGGGCTCGAGAGACCCAGTACTTC CASSFSDRARETQYF
once 13 TRBJ2-7 TRBV25-1 TRBD2 TGTGCCAGCGGGAACCCGGGAGGCTACGAGCAGTACTTC CASGNPGGYEQYF
NA 14 TRBJ2-1 TRBV14 NA TGTGCCAGCGGGAGCCGGGAGTGGTCCGATGAGCAGTTCTTC CASGSREWSDEQFF
NA 12 TRBJ2-3 TRBV12-3/TRBV12-4 TRBD2 TGTGCCAGCAGTCCGGGGGGGGATACGCAGTATTTT CASSPGGDTQYF
NA 15 TRBJ1-5 TRBV2 TRBD1 TGTGCCAGCAGTGAAGTTGACAGGGCTGGTCAGCCCCAGCATTTT CASSEVDRAGQPQHF
NA 15 TRBJ2-7 TRBV7-3 TRBD1 TGTGCCAGCAGCTCCGGGACAGGGCCGCCCTACGAGCAGTACTTC CASSSGTGPPYEQYF
few 15 TRBJ1-6 TRBV7-3 NA TGTGCCAGCAGCTTGCAGGCCGGCCATAATTCACCCCTCCACTTT CASSLQAGHNSPLHF
NA 15 TRBJ2-5 TRBV24-1 NA TGTGCCACCAGTACAAGCACAGGGCCGGGAGAGACCCAGTACTTC CATSTSTGPGETQYF
NA 15 TRBJ1-2 TRBV28 NA TGTGCCAGCAGTTTTCCTGGCCCGGGCAACTATGGCTACACCTTC CASSFPGPGNYGYTF